The T cell receptor (beta chain) described here comes from a study of identical twins. General study results and limits: Twin pairs had excess sharing that was weaker in beta out-of-frame sequences. A partial confounding effect on zero-insertion analyses could come from invariant MAIT and iNKT cells.

From the 5' RACE reads, TCRdb called clonotypes with MiXCR, one entry per CDR3 protein. In the table there are about 240,000 distinct CDR3 sequences, about 10% of which are singletons. This clonotype has a count of ten or more. Its specificity is unknown. Everyone who gave samples was a healthy Caucasian. V was pared by 4 bases and J by 4 bases, with 8 bases between. Germline loops: CDR1 SNHLY, CDR2 FYNNEI. The CDR3 sequence is 13 residues long. Sequenced input: memory T cells sorted from blood. This receptor was obtained from a man aged 50 to 60 in good health. J is TRBJ2-4 and V is TRBV2; D ambiguous. The CDR3, as DNA: TGTGCCAGCAGTGTAGAACAGAAAAACATTCAGTACTTC. Translating it yields CASSVEQKNIQYF. The full variable domain, rest sourced from reference TRBV2 and TRBJ2-4, is EPEVTQTPSHQVTQMGQEVILRCVPISNHLYFYWYRQILGQKVEFLVSFYNNEISEKSEIFDDQFSVERPDGSNFTLKIRSTKLEDSAMYFCASSVEQKNIQYFGAGTRLSVL.